The sequence of this T cell receptor (beta chain) was determined in a study of cytomegalovirus exposure and HLA in healthy donors. The overall study: Ancestry clustering placed 81% of around 400 genotyped donors in the Caucasian-associated cluster.

The germline V gene encodes CDR1 SEHNR and CDR2 FQNEAQ (reference sequence). V was clipped by 1 base and J by 1 base; unmatched bases: 4. This CDR3 has 16 residues. PCR employed 60 Vbeta and 13 Jbeta primers. Sequencing was performed with immunoSEQ multiplex PCR; in TCRdb, only in-frame clones are kept and a portion is missing. The sample has fewer than 200,000 clones. On this clone: Its antigen remains unknown.

Regarding the study as a whole: Later analysis demonstrated an association between a missense DCLRE1C variant and TCR beta V- and J-gene trimming.

Sequences were obtained from PBMCs. This receptor was taken from a man aged 30-40 years in good health and CMV-seronegative. V and J are TRBV7-9 and TRBJ2-5, with 9 bases identical to TRBD2. Here the CDR3 reads CASSLGASGAQETQYF. The CDR3 DNA sequence: TGTGCCAGCAGCTTAGGGGCTAGCGGGGCCCAAGAGACCCAGTACTTC. The variable domain in full, completed from reference TRBV7-9 and TRBJ2-5, reads DTGVSQNPRHKITKRGQNVTFRCDPISEHNRLYWYRQTLGQGPEFLTYFQNEAQLEKSRLLSDRFSAERPKGSFSTLEIQRTEQGDSAMYLCASSLGASGAQETQYFGPGTRLLVL.